Below are 20 T cell receptor beta chains sequenced from a single sample in a study of human T cells and chemical hapten exposure. Time point reported: patch test 1, 2 weeks after DPC sensitization. The treatment denotes: therapeutic diphenylcyclopropenone sensitization with weekly scalp DPC. TCRdb processed the RACE reads anew with MiXCR; each CDR3 protein has one entry. The sample has around 100,000 distinct CDR3 sequences, approximately 10% seen once; the top ten hold under 4.5%. This material consisted of whole blood, taken in connection with sensitization to the hapten diphenylcyclopropenone (DPC). These receptors were obtained from a woman aged 35 to 49 with alopecia areata. Some clones in this sample may be carry-over from other donors' samples.

This clonotype was counted many times. The chain uses TRBV3-1 and TRBJ2-3; 14 bases line up with TRBD2. Germline CDR1 is LGHDT and CDR2 is YNNKEL (reference sequence). J lost 6 bases, V lost 10 bases, and 9 bases had no gene match. The CDR3 covers 15 residues. The CDR3 sequence is CATQTSGRAGDTQYF. The DNA for the CDR3 is TGTGCCACCCAGACTAGCGGGAGGGCCGGGGATACGCAGTATTTT.

The chain carries TRBV7-9 and TRBJ1-2; 8 bases are a match to TRBD1. Germline CDR1 is SEHNR and CDR2 is FQNEAQ (reference sequence). V dropped 0 bases and J dropped 4; count of bases not matched to a gene: 1. The CDR3 consists of 14 residues. The CDR3 nucleotides read TGTGCCAGCAGCTTAGCAGGACAGGGCTATGGCTACACCTTC. Its translation is CASSLAGQGYGYTF.

This clonotype has ten or more counts. The rearrangement links TRBV6-1 to TRBJ2-1; D perhaps matches TRBD2 (5 bases). The CDR3 runs to 13 residues. Between the trimmed V and J ends, which lost 8 bases and 5 bases, there was a span of 13 bases. CDR1 is MNHNS, CDR2 SASEGT, per germline. In DNA form, the CDR3 reads TGTGCCAGCCGGAGGCTATCGGACAATGAGCAGTTCTTC. It encodes CASRRLSDNEQFF.

This clonotype has only a few counts. The chain carries TRBV9 and TRBJ2-1, with D unclear. V shed 5 bases and J shed 5 bases, with 14 bases lying between them. CDR1 and CDR2 from the germline V gene are SGDLS and YYNGEE. The CDR3 length is 14 residues. CDR3 in DNA: TGTGCCAGCAGAAGTGGGTACGAGGACAATGAGCAGTTCTTC. Translating gives CASRSGYEDNEQFF.

This clonotype has at least ten counts. This chain links TRBV7-9 with TRBJ2-1; D unresolved. The CDR3 runs to 15 residues. Germline-derived CDR1 and CDR2 are SEHNR and FQNEAQ (reference sequence). The V end lost 5 bases, the J end lost 1 base, and 12 bases lay between the germline ends. The CDR3 DNA reads TGTGCCAGCAGCCCCTCGCCTGAGTCCTACAATGAGCAGTTCTTC. It yields the protein CASSPSPESYNEQFF.

The chain carries TRBV20-1 and TRBJ1-2; tentative D call: TRBD1 (6 bases). Trimming stripped 6 bases from V and 4 bases from J, with 15 bases between. The CDR3 is 13 residues long. CDR1 and CDR2 (germline): DFQATT, SNEGSKA (reference sequence). Here the CDR3 reads CSAPWGGSYGYTF. The CDR3 DNA reads as TGCAGTGCCCCTTGGGGGGGCAGCTATGGCTACACCTTC.

This clonotype has only a few counts. V and J are TRBV29-1 and TRBJ2-5; perhaps D is TRBD1 or TRBD2 (6 bases each). The CDR3 contains 13 residues. Trimming removed 5 bases at V and 1 base at J, with 11 bases between. CDR1 and CDR2 from the germline V gene are SQVTM and ANQGSEA. The CDR3 protein is CSVRPGAQETQYF. The CDR3 DNA sequence: TGCAGCGTTCGGCCGGGGGCCCAAGAGACCCAGTACTTC.

This clonotype has ten or more counts. The chain combines TRBV6-1 with TRBJ2-7; tentative D call: TRBD1 (6 bases). V lost 10 bases and J lost 2, with 21 bases in between. Germline CDR1 and CDR2: MNHNS and SASEGT. The CDR3 is made up of 15 amino acids. DNA for the CDR3: TGTGCCATCTCCCCCTCCGGCAGGGGCCCCTACGAGCAGTACTTC. Translated, it gives CAISPSGRGPYEQYF.

This clonotype was seen ten or more times. The chain couples TRBV5-6 to TRBJ1-2; D remains ambiguous. The CDR3 covers 15 residues. The germline V gene encodes CDR1 SGHDT and CDR2 YYEEEE. Deletions cut 0 bases from V and 0 bases from J, with 9 bases between. The CDR3 protein is CASSLAGSANYGYTF. CDR3 sequence (DNA): TGTGCCAGCAGCTTGGCCGGGTCAGCTAACTATGGCTACACCTTC.

This clonotype came up many times. The J gene is TRBJ2-3, the V gene TRBV24-1, with D tentatively TRBD2 (6 bases). V lost 9 bases and J lost 3, with 18 bases in between. Germline assignment: CDR1 KGHDR and CDR2 SFDVKD. The CDR3 runs to 15 residues. The CDR3 loop is CATRVGAGMTDTQYF. In DNA form, the CDR3 reads TGTGCCACCCGAGTTGGGGCGGGAATGACAGATACGCAGTATTTT.

This clonotype was recorded at least ten times. V is TRBV12-3 or TRBV12-4 and J is TRBJ2-5; D may be TRBD2 (5 bases). CDR3 length: 17 amino acids. V was pared by 5 bases and J by 2 bases, with 21 bases between. CDR3 sequence (DNA): TGTGCCAGCAGTCCACCCCCCGCACTAGGATCACAAGAGACCCAGTACTTC. Amino acids: CASSPPPALGSQETQYF.

This clonotype was picked up many times. The J gene is TRBJ1-2, the V gene TRBV29-1; D might be TRBD1 (6 bases). The V gene lost 6 bases and the J gene lost 4 bases, with 18 bases spanning the gap. The CDR3 has 14 amino acids. Germline V gene data show CDR1 as SQVTM and CDR2 as ANQGSEA. DNA of the CDR3: TGCAGCGTAGTGGACAGTACCCCACCCTATGGCTACACCTTC. It yields the protein CSVVDSTPPYGYTF.

V usage is TRBV6-5 and J usage is TRBJ1-2; D remains unclear. Per germline, CDR1 MNHEY and CDR2 SVGAGI. Trimming took 0 bases from V and 7 from J, leaving 12 bases between them. CDR3 length: 14 residues. The CDR3 protein is CASSYSPGVAGYTF. For the CDR3, the DNA is TGTGCCAGCAGTTACTCTCCGGGAGTGGCTGGCTACACCTTC.

In its sample, this clonotype was seen a few times. The chain couples TRBV6-2 or TRBV6-3 to TRBJ2-5; TRBD1 is a possible D gene (6 bases). In germline, CDR1 is MNHEY, CDR2 SVGEGT. This CDR3 is built from 13 residues. Deletions cut 4 bases from V and 3 bases from J, with 9 bases between. In nucleotides, the CDR3 is TGTGCCAGCAGTTCCCACAGGGAAGAGACCCAGTACTTC. Translating it yields CASSSHREETQYF.

This clonotype appeared a few times. The V call is TRBV30, the J call TRBJ2-3; weak D call: TRBD1 (6 bases). Trimming took off 0 bases at V and 4 bases at J, with 14 bases between the two ends. The CDR3 length is 15 residues. Germline V gene data show CDR1 as GTSNPN and CDR2 as SVGIG (reference sequence). CDR3 in DNA: TGTGCCTGGAGTGTACTGGGGGCCGTGGCAGATACGCAGTATTTT. Its translation is CAWSVLGAVADTQYF.

This clonotype was recorded at least ten times. The V and J genes are TRBV20-1 and TRBJ2-5; TRBD2 is a possible D gene (6 bases). Trimming shortened V by 5 bases and J by 5 bases, and 21 bases separated the two germline ends. Per germline, CDR1 DFQATT and CDR2 SNEGSKA (reference sequence). The CDR3 totals 15 residues. The CDR3: CSALDREWHYETQYF. The CDR3 DNA reads TGCAGTGCTTTGGACCGGGAGTGGCATTATGAGACCCAGTACTTC.

This clonotype was recorded at least ten times. This chain uses TRBV7-2 with TRBJ1-1; a weak D match, TRBD1 (5 bases). The CDR3 is 14 residues long. V shed 2 bases and J shed 2 bases, with 9 bases lying between them. CDR1 is SGHTA and CDR2 is FQGNSA in the germline V gene. DNA for the CDR3: TGTGCCAGCAGCTTATCAGGGAGTAACACTGAAGCTTTCTTT. The encoded protein is CASSLSGSNTEAFF.

This clonotype was counted ten times or more. V usage is TRBV20-1 and J usage is TRBJ2-3, with 9 nucleotides matching TRBD2. V lost 3 bases, J lost 1 base, and 5 bases stayed unmatched. Germline CDR1 is DFQATT and CDR2 is SNEGSKA (reference sequence). This CDR3 spans 15 amino acids. This CDR3 reads CSASHLAGRTDTQYF. The CDR3 DNA reads as TGCAGTGCTAGTCATCTAGCGGGGCGCACAGATACGCAGTATTTT.

This clonotype was observed a few times. CDR3 sequence reads: CASSRLAGPNEQFF. CDR3 in DNA: TGTGCCAGCAGTCGACTAGCGGGTCCCAATGAGCAGTTCTTC. The chain carries TRBV6-5 and TRBJ2-1, with 10 bases matching TRBD2. V shed 5 bases and J 6 bases; nucleotides not matched to a gene: 4. The CDR3 consists of 14 residues. CDR1 is MNHEY and CDR2 is SVGAGI in the germline V gene.

Only one count was recorded for this clonotype. CDR3 coding DNA: TGTGCCAGCAGCTGGGGTCCCCTCGATCAGCCCCAGCATTTT. Translation gives CASSWGPLDQPQHF. The genes are TRBV25-1 and TRBJ1-5, with D hard to call. CDR3 length equals 14 residues. CDR1 is MGHDK, CDR2 SYGVNS, per germline. V lost 6 bases and J lost 5, with 14 bases in between.